This T cell receptor beta chain is from a study of cytomegalovirus exposure and HLA in healthy donors. The CDR3 length is 16 residues. Germline CDR1 is SGHRS and CDR2 is YFSETQ. V shed 2 bases, J shed 6 bases, and the junction held 12 bases outside the gene matches. The data were produced by immunoSEQ multiplex PCR, yet TCRdb's version contains in-frame clones alone and is incomplete. The table shows 110,000 or so clones, with 95% occurring only once. Study-wide results and caveats: Among TCR beta chains, those listed as cytomegalovirus-associated numbered over 150. While the bulk of TCR sequences proved rare, some public TCRs turned up in many donors. A later analysis found first-cohort TCR clusters tended to co-occur in the 120 validation repertoires.

Comment on this clone: Its antigen is unknown.

The J gene is TRBJ2-7, the V gene TRBV5-1; 9 bases align to TRBD1. The sequencing sample was made of PBMCs. The receptor was isolated from a woman between 18 and 30 years old in good health and CMV-seronegative. The CDR3 coding sequence is TGCGCCAGCAGCTTCCAGAGCCCGGGACAGGGAACCGAGCAGTACTTC. Its translation: CASSFQSPGQGTEQYF.